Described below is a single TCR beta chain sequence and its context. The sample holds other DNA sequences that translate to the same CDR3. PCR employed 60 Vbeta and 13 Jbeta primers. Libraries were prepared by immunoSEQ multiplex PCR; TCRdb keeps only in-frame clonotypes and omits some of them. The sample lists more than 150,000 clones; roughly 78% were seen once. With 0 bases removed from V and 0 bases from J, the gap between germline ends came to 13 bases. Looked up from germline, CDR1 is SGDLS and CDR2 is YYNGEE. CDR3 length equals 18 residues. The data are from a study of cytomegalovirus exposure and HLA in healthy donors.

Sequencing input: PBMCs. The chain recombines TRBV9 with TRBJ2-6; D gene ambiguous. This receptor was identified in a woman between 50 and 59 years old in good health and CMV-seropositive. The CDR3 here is CASSVGVPLGSGANVLTF. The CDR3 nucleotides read TGTGCCAGCAGCGTAGGAGTGCCCCTTGGCTCTGGGGCCAACGTCCTGACTTTC.